Each of the 28 T cell receptor beta chains below was sequenced from the same sample in a study of cytomegalovirus exposure and HLA in healthy donors. The protocol was immunoSEQ multiplex PCR, while the TCRdb copy is restricted to in-frame clones and leaves out a portion. The sample includes roughly 140,000 clones, just over 90% of them seen just once. The sequenced sample was PBMCs. The source is a young man in good health and CMV-seronegative.

This clone was seen a single time. V and J are TRBV14 and TRBJ2-2; D is perhaps TRBD2 (5 bases). CDR1 is SGHDN, CDR2 FVKESK, per germline. Trimming took off 0 bases at V and 4 bases at J, with 12 bases between the two ends. The CDR3 has 16 amino acids. The CDR3, as DNA: TGTGCCAGCAGCCAAGACAGCGGTCTCGGCACCGGGGAGCTGTTTTTT. The encoded protein is CASSQDSGLGTGELFF.

The rearrangement links TRBV18 to TRBJ1-6, with D uncertain. This CDR3 region has 18 residues. Germline CDR1 is KGHSH and CDR2 is LQKENI. Trimming removed 4 bases at V and 9 bases at J, with 25 bases between. The chain's CDR3 is CASSLKPNTDLGGSPLHF. DNA of the CDR3: TGTGCCAGCTCACTTAAACCCAATACGGATTTGGGAGGTTCACCCCTCCACTTT.

The chain is built from TRBV11-2 and TRBJ1-1; D remains ambiguous. CDR3 size: 12 residues. From germline, CDR1 is SGHAT and CDR2 FQNNGV. The V gene lost 1 base and the J gene lost 7 bases, with 7 bases spanning the gap. DNA for the CDR3: TGTGCCAGCAGCTTAGCCGGAGATGAAGCTTTCTTT. It encodes CASSLAGDEAFF.

The chain recombines TRBV4-3 with TRBJ2-5; weak D call: TRBD2 (5 bases). Trimming removed 0 bases from V and 5 bases from J, with 13 bases in between. CDR1 LGHNA and CDR2 YSLEER come from the germline V gene. CDR3 length equals 15 residues. In DNA form, the CDR3 reads TGCGCCAGCAGCCAAGATGGGAGCCGAAGGGAGACCCAGTACTTC. Translated, it gives CASSQDGSRRETQYF.

The chain is built from TRBV12-5 and TRBJ2-1; TRBD1 matches 10 bases. This CDR3 spans 18 amino acids. Germline values: CDR1 LGHNT, CDR2 FRNRAP. J was trimmed by 4 bases and V by 1 base; bases with no gene match: 10. The CDR3, as DNA: TGTGCTAGTGGTTTGGGACCCGGGACAGGGGCGACATACAATGAGCAGTTCTTC. This encodes CASGLGPGTGATYNEQFF. The complete variable domain, with remaining parts taken from reference TRBV12-5 and TRBJ2-1, reads DARVTQTPRHKVTEMGQEVTMRCQPILGHNTVFWYRQTMMQGLELLAYFRNRAPLDDSGMPKDRFSAEMPDATLATLKIQPSEPRDSAVYFCASGLGPGTGATYNEQFFGPGTRLTVL.

The gene calls are TRBV19 and TRBJ1-5; 10 positions agree with TRBD1. Germline V lookup: CDR1 LNHDA, CDR2 SQIVND (reference sequence). CDR3 length equals 15 residues. V dropped 6 bases and J dropped 4; count of bases not matched to a gene: 6. In DNA form, the CDR3 reads TGTGCCAGTAGCCGAGGGACAGGGGAGAATCAGCCCCAGCATTTT. Its protein is CASSRGTGENQPQHF.

The CDR3 DNA follows: TGTGCCAGCAGCTTAGATAGGACAGACCAGCCCCAGCATTTT. Translating it yields CASSLDRTDQPQHF. This chain joins TRBV11-2 and TRBJ1-5, with D possibly matching TRBD1 (6 bases). With 0 bases removed from V and 7 bases from J, the gap between germline ends came to 10 bases. This CDR3 comprises 14 residues. CDR1 is SGHAT and CDR2 is FQNNGV in the germline V gene.

This clone showed up just a few times. This chain links TRBV10-2 with TRBJ1-6, with D possibly TRBD1 on 5 matching bases. This CDR3 contains 16 residues. Trimming shortened V by 2 bases and J by 5 bases, and 13 bases separated the two germline ends. Germline V gene data show CDR1 as WSHSY and CDR2 as SAAADI. The CDR3 nucleotides are TGCGCCAGCAGTGAGCCCCGGGACTTCAATAATTCACCCCTCCACTTT. Protein product: CASSEPRDFNNSPLHF.

The table lists this clone with a count of one. The chain recombines TRBV5-1 with TRBJ2-5, with D possibly matching TRBD1 (6 bases). From germline, CDR1 is SGHRS and CDR2 YFSETQ. This CDR3 comprises 15 residues. V lost 0 bases and J 1 base, leaving 10 bases between the germline ends. The CDR3 region is CASSLGGPVQETQYF. The CDR3 DNA is TGCGCCAGCAGCTTGGGGGGGCCGGTCCAAGAGACCCAGTACTTC.

There are a few counts of this clone. The chain is built from TRBV7-9 and TRBJ2-5; TRBD2 aligns across 11 bases. CDR3 length equals 17 residues. V lost 5 bases, J lost 2 bases, and 10 bases stayed unmatched. CDR1 and CDR2 (germline): SEHNR, FQNEAQ (reference sequence). CDR3: CASSPRTSGRVQETQYF. The CDR3 DNA reads as TGTGCCAGCAGCCCTCGAACTAGCGGGAGAGTTCAAGAGACCCAGTACTTC.

The chain uses TRBV6-4 and TRBJ2-3; D gene uncertain. V lost 6 bases and J 1 base, leaving 8 bases between the germline ends. From germline, CDR1 is MRHNA and CDR2 SNTAGT. This CDR3 contains 13 residues. The CDR3 loop reads CASSRSGTDTQYF. The CDR3 DNA follows: TGTGCCAGCAGCCGTAGTGGCACAGATACGCAGTATTTT.

In its sample, this clone was seen a few times. The CDR3 DNA reads as TGCGCCAGCAGCCGGACCGATAGCGGAAGCTCCTACAATGAGCAGTTCTTC. Translation gives CASSRTDSGSSYNEQFF. The chain couples TRBV4-1 to TRBJ2-1; the D gene is possibly TRBD2 (6 bases). CDR1 MGHRA and CDR2 YSYEKL come from the germline V gene. Trimming removed 4 bases from V and 0 bases from J, with 16 bases in between. The CDR3 is 17 residues long.

This sequence joins TRBV9 and TRBJ2-7; possible D gene TRBD1, 6 bases. The ends were cut back, 0 bases at V and 3 bases at J, with 13 bases in the middle. The length of the CDR3 is 15 residues. Germline V gives CDR1 SGDLS, CDR2 YYNGEE. The CDR3 DNA reads TGTGCCAGCAGCGTAGGGGGGCTAAGCGGCTACGAGCAGTACTTC. Translation: CASSVGGLSGYEQYF.

The V and J genes are TRBV4-3 and TRBJ1-3; TRBD1 matches at 7 bases. Looked up from germline, CDR1 is LGHNA and CDR2 is YSLEER. The CDR3 runs to 15 residues. Trimming at V came to 4 bases and at J to 1 base, leaving 4 bases not matched to a gene. The CDR3 protein is CASSRQGVSGNTIYF. In DNA form, the CDR3 reads TGCGCCAGCAGCCGACAGGGAGTATCTGGAAACACCATATATTTT.

The chain uses TRBV27 and TRBJ2-3; 8 bases map to TRBD1. CDR3 length equals 17 residues. Germline V lookup: CDR1 MNHEY, CDR2 SMNVEV (reference sequence). V was clipped by 0 bases and J by 2 bases; unmatched bases: 7. The CDR3 coding sequence is TGTGCCAGCAGTTTATCGGGGACAGGAGACGCCACAGATACGCAGTATTTT. It codes for CASSLSGTGDATDTQYF.

The chain combines TRBV5-4 with TRBJ1-2; 7 nucleotides line up with TRBD1. Trimming cost V 0 bases and J 5 bases; bases outside gene matches: 10. The germline V gene has CDR1 SGHNT and CDR2 YYREEE (reference sequence). The CDR3 runs to 16 residues. CDR3 loop: CASSLGRGQTLYGYTF. The CDR3 DNA follows: TGTGCCAGCAGCTTGGGGCGGGGACAGACCCTTTATGGCTACACCTTC.

V gene TRBV4-3 combines with J gene TRBJ1-2, with D possibly TRBD1 on 6 matching bases. The germline V gene has CDR1 LGHNA and CDR2 YSLEER. The CDR3 is 16 residues long. The germline V and J ends were trimmed by 0 bases and 1 base, with 12 bases remaining between them. CDR3 nucleotides: TGCGCCAGCAGCCAAGATACAGGGCCCCTTAACTATGGCTACACCTTC. Amino acids: CASSQDTGPLNYGYTF.

Worth noting for this clone: Additional DNA sequences in this sample encode the identical CDR3. The chain combines TRBV6-5 with TRBJ2-1; 11 bases are a match to TRBD1. The J segment lost 4 bases and the V segment lost 4 bases, leaving 3 bases of the junction unmatched. The CDR3 spans 15 residues. CDR1 and CDR2 from the germline V gene are MNHEY and SVGAGI. The CDR3, as DNA: TGTGCCAGCAGTTCCGGGACAGGGGGTTACAATGAGCAGTTCTTC. Translated, it gives CASSSGTGGYNEQFF.

The rearrangement uses TRBV6-6 and TRBJ2-7; D remains unclear. CDR3 length: 15 residues. V was pared by 3 bases and J by 3 bases, with 15 bases between. Germline CDR1 MNHNY, CDR2 SVGAGI (reference sequence). This CDR3 is CASSYSWQANYEQYF. The DNA of the CDR3 is TGTGCCAGCAGTTATTCTTGGCAGGCGAACTACGAGCAGTACTTC.

The chain has TRBV11-2 and TRBJ2-5, with a tentative D call TRBD2 (5 bases). Per germline, CDR1 SGHAT and CDR2 FQNNGV. The CDR3 is 15 residues long. Deletions cut 2 bases from V and 10 bases from J, with 20 bases between. Here the CDR3 reads CASSLLADGMGGQYF. The CDR3 bases are TGTGCCAGCAGCTTACTAGCCGACGGGATGGGTGGCCAGTACTTC.

The chain couples TRBV6-5 to TRBJ2-1; 10 positions match TRBD2. With V trimmed by 4 bases and J by 3 bases, 3 bases remained unmatched. CDR1 and CDR2 (germline): MNHEY, SVGAGI. CDR3 length: 15 residues. DNA for the CDR3: TGTGCCAGCAGTTCCGGACTAGCGGTCTACAATGAGCAGTTCTTC. This encodes CASSSGLAVYNEQFF.

This sequence joins TRBV10-1 and TRBJ2-2; TRBD1 is a possible D gene (6 bases). V lost 2 bases, J lost 6 bases, and 7 bases lay in between. This CDR3 is 13 amino acids long. The germline V gene encodes CDR1 WNHNN and CDR2 SYGVQD (reference sequence). The CDR3 loop is CASSEPGAGELFF. The CDR3 coding sequence is TGCGCCAGCAGTGAGCCAGGGGCCGGGGAGCTGTTTTTT.

V usage is TRBV7-9 and J usage is TRBJ1-1, with 11 bases aligning to TRBD1. The CDR3 has 16 residues. Germline CDR1 is SEHNR and CDR2 is FQNEAQ (reference sequence). V lost 1 base and J lost 5; bases outside the gene matches: 6. This chain's CDR3 is CASSLGRTGGLTEAFF. For the CDR3, the DNA is TGTGCCAGCAGCTTAGGTCGGACAGGGGGCTTGACTGAAGCTTTCTTT.

This clone was picked up one time. The CDR3 protein is CASSVRDSESSYEQYF. The CDR3, as DNA: TGTGCCAGCAGCGTACGGGACAGCGAGAGCTCCTACGAGCAGTACTTC. The rearrangement joins TRBV13 to TRBJ2-7; TRBD1 matches at 7 bases. This CDR3 has 16 residues. V shed 5 bases and J 0 bases; nucleotides not matched to a gene: 10. Germline V CDR1 and CDR2: PRHDT, FYEKMQ (reference sequence).

The V and J genes are TRBV30 and TRBJ1-3; D gene ambiguous. The CDR3 is made up of 13 amino acids. Trimming cost V 1 base and J 0 bases, with 4 bases left between them. Germline CDR1 and CDR2: GTSNPN and SVGIG (reference sequence). The DNA of the CDR3 is TGTGCCTGGAGTGGGGCCTCTGGAAACACCATATATTTT. Its protein is CAWSGASGNTIYF.

The rearrangement uses TRBV27 and TRBJ1-2; 10 bases line up with TRBD1. Germline CDR1 and CDR2: MNHEY and SMNVEV (reference sequence). V lost 4 bases, J lost 4 bases, and 9 bases stayed unmatched. The CDR3 is made up of 16 amino acids. The CDR3 DNA reads as TGTGCCAGCAGTTCCACCCCCGGGACAGGGGTCTATGGCTACACCTTC. Translating it yields CASSSTPGTGVYGYTF.

The chain combines TRBV4-2 with TRBJ2-7, with 7 bases lining up with TRBD1. Germline assignment: CDR1 LGHNA and CDR2 YNFKEQ. This CDR3 contains 16 residues. Trimming at V came to 1 base and at J to 6 bases, leaving 12 bases not matched to a gene. CDR3 amino acids: CASSQVPGTELFEQYF. The CDR3 bases are TGTGCCAGCAGCCAAGTCCCCGGGACAGAGCTCTTCGAGCAGTACTTC.

V is TRBV27 and J is TRBJ1-1, with 7 bases that match TRBD1. The CDR3 runs to 13 residues. Germline V lookup: CDR1 MNHEY, CDR2 SMNVEV (reference sequence). Unmatched junction bases numbered 4, after V lost 6 bases and J lost 3 bases. The DNA of the CDR3 is TGTGCCAGCAGAAGTCAGGGGGACACTGAAGCTTTCTTT. The encoded protein is CASRSQGDTEAFF.